One and the same sample provided the 6 T cell receptor beta chains below, sequenced in a study of cytomegalovirus exposure and HLA in healthy donors (dated by TCRdb to 2016 to 2017). The library came from the immunoSEQ multiplex PCR assay. For the multiplex PCR, a mixture combining 60 forward primers for TCR Vbeta segments and 13 reverse primers for TCR Jbeta segments was used. TCRdb re-hosts the immuneACCESS table, in-frame sequences only. Its copies lack some clones; in the studies checked, an unresolved V gene accounts for under half of them, and the cause for the rest is not known. The sample table lists fewer than 130,000 clones, about 90% of them with a count of one. The ten largest clones capture about 1.8% of the sample. The sample comprised PBMCs. The receptor set was obtained from a man aged 40-50 years in good health and CMV-seronegative.

The V gene is TRBV7-6, the J gene TRBJ1-1; D is possibly TRBD1 (5 bases). The CDR3 is 14 amino acids. V lost 1 base, J lost 1 base, and 7 bases lay in between. In germline, CDR1 is SGHVS, CDR2 FNYEAQ. The CDR3 loop is CASSLGGGNTEAFF. The CDR3 nucleotides read TGTGCCAGCAGCTTAGGGGGGGGGAACACTGAAGCTTTCTTT.

The chain couples TRBV9 to TRBJ1-4, with a possible D match to TRBD1 (5 bases). V lost 0 bases, J lost 8 bases, and 11 bases lay in between. The CDR3 totals 14 residues. Germline CDR1 is SGDLS and CDR2 is YYNGEE. The CDR3 DNA reads TGTGCCAGCAGCGTAGGCCCTGGGGCCGAAAAACTGTTTTTT. Translating gives CASSVGPGAEKLFF.

V gene TRBV19 combines with J gene TRBJ2-3; possibly TRBD1 for D (6 bases). Trimming cost V 5 bases and J 3 bases, with 15 bases left between them. CDR1 and CDR2 from the germline V gene are LNHDA and SQIVND (reference sequence). This CDR3 is 15 amino acids long. This CDR3 reads CASSRKLQGTDTQYF. CDR3 nucleotide sequence: TGTGCCAGTAGTCGTAAGCTACAGGGTACAGATACGCAGTATTTT.

The J gene is TRBJ1-1, the V gene TRBV7-2; 9 bases match TRBD1. The CDR3 consists of 13 residues. The trim removed 4 bases at V and 6 bases at J, leaving 3 bases unmatched. CDR1 and CDR2 from the germline V gene are SGHTA and FQGNSA. The chain's CDR3 is CASSSGTGSEAFF. The CDR3 nucleotides read TGTGCCAGCAGCTCCGGGACAGGGTCTGAAGCTTTCTTT.

The chain is built from TRBV9 and TRBJ2-5; no firm D call. Germline values: CDR1 SGDLS, CDR2 YYNGEE. The CDR3 sequence is 13 residues long. V lost 4 bases and J 5 bases, leaving 12 bases between the germline ends. The CDR3 bases are TGTGCCAGCAGCCTCCGGTTGGAGGAGACCCAGTACTTC. It encodes CASSLRLEETQYF.

V and J are TRBV27 and TRBJ1-1; D ambiguous. The CDR3 has 15 residues. Germline-derived CDR1 and CDR2 are MNHEY and SMNVEV (reference sequence). The V gene lost 1 base and the J gene lost 0 bases, with 9 bases spanning the gap. In nucleotides, the CDR3 is TGTGCCAGCAGTTTATGGGCAGACCTGAACACTGAAGCTTTCTTT. Translating it yields CASSLWADLNTEAFF.